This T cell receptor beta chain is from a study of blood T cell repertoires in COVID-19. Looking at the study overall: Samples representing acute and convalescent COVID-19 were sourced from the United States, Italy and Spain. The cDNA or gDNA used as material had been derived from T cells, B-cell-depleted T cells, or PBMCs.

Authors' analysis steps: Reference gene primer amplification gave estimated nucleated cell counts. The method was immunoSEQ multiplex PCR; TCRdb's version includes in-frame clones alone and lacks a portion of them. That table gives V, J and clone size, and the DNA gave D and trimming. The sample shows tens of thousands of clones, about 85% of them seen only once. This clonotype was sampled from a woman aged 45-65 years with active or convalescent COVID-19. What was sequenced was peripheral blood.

CDR3 sequence: CASSHYEETQYF. CDR3 DNA sequence: TGTGCCAGCAGCCATTATGAGGAGACCCAGTACTTC. The J gene is TRBJ2-5, the V gene TRBV3-1 (or the pseudogene TRBV3-2); D ambiguous. The ends were cut back, 3 bases at V and 5 bases at J, with 7 bases in the middle. CDR1 is LGHDT, CDR2 YNNKEL, per germline (reference sequence). The length of the CDR3 is 12 residues.